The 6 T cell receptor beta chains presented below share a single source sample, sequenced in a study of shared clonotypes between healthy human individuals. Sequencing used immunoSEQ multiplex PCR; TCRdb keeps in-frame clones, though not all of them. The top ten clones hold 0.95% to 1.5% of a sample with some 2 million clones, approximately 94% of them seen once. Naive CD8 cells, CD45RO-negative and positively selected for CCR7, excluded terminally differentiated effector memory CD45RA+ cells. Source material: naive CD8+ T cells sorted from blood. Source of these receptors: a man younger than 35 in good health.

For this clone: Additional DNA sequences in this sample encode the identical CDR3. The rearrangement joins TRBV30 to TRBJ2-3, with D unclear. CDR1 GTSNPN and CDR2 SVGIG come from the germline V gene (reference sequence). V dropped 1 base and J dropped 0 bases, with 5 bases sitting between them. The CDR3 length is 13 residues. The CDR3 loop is CAWSGASTDTQYF. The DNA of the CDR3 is TGTGCCTGGAGTGGCGCTAGCACAGATACGCAGTATTTT.

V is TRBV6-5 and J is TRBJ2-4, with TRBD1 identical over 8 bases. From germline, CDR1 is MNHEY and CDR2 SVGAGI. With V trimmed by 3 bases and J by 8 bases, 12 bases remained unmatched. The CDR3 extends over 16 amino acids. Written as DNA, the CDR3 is TGTGCCAGCAGTTATGGACAGGGTGAGGGGGTAGACATTCAGTACTTC. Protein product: CASSYGQGEGVDIQYF.

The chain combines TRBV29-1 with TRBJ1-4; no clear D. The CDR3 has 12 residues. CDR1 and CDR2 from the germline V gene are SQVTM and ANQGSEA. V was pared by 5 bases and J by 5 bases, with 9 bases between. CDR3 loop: CSVRTGNEKLFF. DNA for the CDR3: TGCAGCGTTCGGACGGGGAATGAAAAACTGTTTTTT.

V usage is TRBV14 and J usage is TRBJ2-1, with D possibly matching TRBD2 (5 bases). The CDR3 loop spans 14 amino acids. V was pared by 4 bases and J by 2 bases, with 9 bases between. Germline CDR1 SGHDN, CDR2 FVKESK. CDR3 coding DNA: TGTGCCAGCAGCCCTGACGGGGCCTACAATGAGCAGTTCTTC. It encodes CASSPDGAYNEQFF. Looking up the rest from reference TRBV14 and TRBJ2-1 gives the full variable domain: EAGVTQFPSHSVIEKGQTVTLRCDPISGHDNLYWYRRVMGKEIKFLLHFVKESKQDESGMPNNRFLAERTGGTYSTLKVQPAELEDSGVYFCASSPDGAYNEQFFGPGTRLTVL.

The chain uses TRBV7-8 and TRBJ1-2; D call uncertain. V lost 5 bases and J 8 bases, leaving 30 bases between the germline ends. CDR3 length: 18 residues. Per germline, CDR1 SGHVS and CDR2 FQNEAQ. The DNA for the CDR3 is TGTGCCAGCAGCGTCGACCCTTACCGGACGGACCCGGGGAGAGGCTACACCTTC. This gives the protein CASSVDPYRTDPGRGYTF.

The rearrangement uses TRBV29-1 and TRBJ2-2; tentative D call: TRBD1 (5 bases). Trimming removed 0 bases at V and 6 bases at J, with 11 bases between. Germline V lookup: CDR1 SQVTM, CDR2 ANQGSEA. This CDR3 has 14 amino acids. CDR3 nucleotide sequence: TGCAGCGTTGAAGATCTCGTGGGGCCCGGGGAGCTGTTTTTT. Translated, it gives CSVEDLVGPGELFF.